This note documents a single T cell receptor beta chain sequence. This sample is part of a study of blood T cell repertoires in COVID-19. The V gene's germline CDR1 is LNHDA and CDR2 SQIVND (reference sequence). V was clipped by 10 bases and J by 15 bases, with 13 bases between them. The CDR3 is made up of 9 amino acids. Original analysis: Reference gene primer amplification gave nucleated cell count estimates. The method was immunoSEQ multiplex PCR; TCRdb's version includes in-frame clones alone and lacks a portion of them. From that table come the V and J calls and clone size; the DNA was used to work out D and trimming. There are some 380,000 clones in the sample; approximately 91% occur only once, and 2% to 2.5% lies in the top ten. Participant-reported clinical history was the basis for cohort assignment.

The sequencing sample was made of PBMCs or T cells enriched from blood (not recorded which). The TCR sequence derives from a woman in her 40s with acute COVID-19. The chain couples TRBV19 to TRBJ2-1; TRBD2 might be the D (6 bases). CDR3 bases: TGTGCCACGGGGGTTGGTCCGTTCTTC. Translated: CATGVGPFF.